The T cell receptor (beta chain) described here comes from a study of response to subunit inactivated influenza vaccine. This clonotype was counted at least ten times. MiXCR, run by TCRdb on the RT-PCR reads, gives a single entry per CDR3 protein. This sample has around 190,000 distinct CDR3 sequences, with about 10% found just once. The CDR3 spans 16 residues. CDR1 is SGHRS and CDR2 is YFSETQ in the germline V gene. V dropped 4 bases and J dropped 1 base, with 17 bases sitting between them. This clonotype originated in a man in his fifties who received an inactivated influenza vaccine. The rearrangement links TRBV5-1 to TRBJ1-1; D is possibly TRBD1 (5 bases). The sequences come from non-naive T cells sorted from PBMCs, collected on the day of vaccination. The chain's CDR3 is CASSLGQRTPNTEAFF. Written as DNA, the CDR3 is TGCGCCAGCAGCCTCGGACAAAGGACACCGAACACTGAAGCTTTCTTT.